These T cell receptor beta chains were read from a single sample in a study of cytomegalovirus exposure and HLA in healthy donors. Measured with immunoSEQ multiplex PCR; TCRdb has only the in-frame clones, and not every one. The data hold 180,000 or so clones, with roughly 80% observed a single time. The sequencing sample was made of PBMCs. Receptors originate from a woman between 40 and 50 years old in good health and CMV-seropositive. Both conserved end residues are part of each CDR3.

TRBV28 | CASSYHKYEQYF
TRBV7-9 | CASSFQGARGEAFF
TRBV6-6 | CASSQGQGAGAFF
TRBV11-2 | CASSRGGQGNTEAFF
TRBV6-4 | CASSAAGGTDTQYF
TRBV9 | CASSRGQVYGYTF
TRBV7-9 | CASSQLGTVSGNTIYF
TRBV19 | CASSIFTDRRLPYGYTF
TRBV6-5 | CASSYGQGTTNEKLFF
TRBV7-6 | CASSRGLAGVGSYNEQFF
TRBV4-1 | CASSQPGTSDHNEQFF
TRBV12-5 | CASGQGSGSGNTIYF
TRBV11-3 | CASSHDFRADREQFF
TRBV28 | CASSLDLVARPQHF
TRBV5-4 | CASSLTGETEAFF
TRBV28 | CAIQMPGSTEAFF
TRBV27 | CASSPLGARRTYEQYF
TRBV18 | CASSPGTSARGVIVQFF
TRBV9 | CASSVGLAPNTGELFF
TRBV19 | CASSIQSGDRSTF
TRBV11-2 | CASSFRANTEAFF
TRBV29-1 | CSVKRTGDEKLFF
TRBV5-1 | CASSPGQGANYGYTF
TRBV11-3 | CASSQGMTGAYEQYF
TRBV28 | CASSARTGTTYEQYF
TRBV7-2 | CASSLIRGSGANVLTF
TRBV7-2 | CASSQMGGGLYGEQFF
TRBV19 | CASSHLGGGANTGELFF
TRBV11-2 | CASSPGTSVSTDTQYF
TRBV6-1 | CASSAIHGENTEAFF
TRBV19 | CASSPTSTSRYEQFF
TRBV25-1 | CATPLTLSYEQYF
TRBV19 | CASSAGQTYEQYF
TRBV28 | CASRDRSSYEQYF
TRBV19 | CASSIVVLGGEQYF
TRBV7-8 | CASMGRVGPGNTIYF
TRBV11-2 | CASSLTGMGTDTQYF
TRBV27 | CASSFRTSGRSRELFF
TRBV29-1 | CSVEGGPRGKNIQYF
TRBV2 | CASRPPGGKLNTEAFF
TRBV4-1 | CASSQVYREGNEQFF
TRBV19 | CASSIQAGGRYEQYF
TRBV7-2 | CASSPAGTSGSYEQFF
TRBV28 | CASSLSFRQGASQPQHF